The sequence of this TCR beta chain was determined in a study of T cells after yellow fever vaccination. Using its own MiXCR run on the 5' RACE reads, TCRdb lists one record per CDR3 protein. This sample has hundreds of thousands of distinct CDR3 sequences, with 10% to 15% found just once. This CDR3 has 15 residues. V gave up 7 bases and J gave up 4 bases, with 18 bases separating them. The source material was PBMCs, sampled on the day of the yellow fever booster vaccination. The TCR comes from a man aged 25 to 45 who received the YFV17D yellow fever vaccine. V is TRBV12-3 or TRBV12-4 and J is TRBJ2-3, with D possibly being TRBD2 (5 bases). The DNA of the CDR3 is TGTGCCAGCACCCTGGCGCTAGCTAGGCCAGATACGCAGTATTTT. As protein: CASTLALARPDTQYF.